This T cell receptor beta chain came from a study of Ad26.COV2.S vaccination and SARS-CoV-2 variants (dated by TCRdb to about 2021). About the investigation overall: Donors in the vaccine arm were drawn from COV1001, a multicentre, randomized, double-blind, placebo-controlled phase I-IIa trial testing Ad26.COV2.S in healthy adults. Ad26.COV2.S was administered intramuscularly at 5 x 10^10 or 1 x 10^11 viral particles, either as a single shot or as two shots given 56 days apart. Sequencing of the TCRbeta repertoire served to evaluate the specificity and breadth of SARS-CoV-2-reactive T cell receptors following Ad26.COV2.S vaccination. A total of 32 samples were included in the TCR-sequenced set, comprising around 19 Ad26.COV2.S vaccine recipients, 5 placebo recipients and 8 SARS-CoV-2 convalescent individuals. Participants in the trial were split at random into five groups of five each, receiving low-dose or high-dose Ad26.COV2.S once or twice, or else placebo on both occasions. Blinding of investigators to trial group allocation was maintained during experiments and outcome assessment.

Trimming at the junction amounts to 5 bases on V and 0 bases on J, and the germline ends lie 10 bases apart. Inclusive of the bounding cysteine and phenylalanine, the CDR3 is 15 residues long. Only CDR3 DNA is held: 45 bases, read in frame from base 1. For CDR1 and CDR2, the germline V gene lists SGHVS and FQNEAQ. Reading the label with the study, this specimen's treatment or condition is: roughly 19 received Ad26.COV2.S at low or high dose, single or two shots; roughly 5 received placebo; per-sample allocation not given. Repertoires of vaccine and placebo recipients were sequenced from samples collected on day 63 after the first injection. Between 29 July and 7 August 2020, Cohort 1b enrolled about 27 adults aged 18-55 years at one site in Boston, USA. As a vaccine, Ad26.COV2.S was a replication-incompetent adenovirus type 26 vector that expressed a prefusion-stabilized SARS-CoV-2 spike protein derived from the original Wuhan strain.

On this clone itself: Its antigen is still unknown. No much larger clone exists at a distance of one base, and base qualities are not known.

TCRbeta CDR3 regions were sequenced with the immunoSEQ Assay. After extraction, genomic DNA underwent amplification by bias-controlled multiplex PCR, followed by high-throughput sequencing. The study's processing was this. To quantify the absolute abundance of every unique TCRbeta CDR3 region, sequences were collapsed and filtered. T cell fraction was estimated by normalizing TCRbeta template counts to usable DNA, which was measured by amplifying reference genes present in all nucleated cells. Repertoire TCRs were annotated as SARS-CoV-2-specific by exact matching of V gene, CDR3 amino acid sequence and J gene to a known reactive TCR set. MIRA supplied the reference SARS-CoV-2 TCR set, which was filtered for enrichment in COVID-19-positive ImmuneCODE repertoires so that public or cross-reactive TCRs were removed. Based on the MIRA antigens, annotated TCRs were further analysed at the level of specific ORF or position within ORF. Breadth was defined as annotated unique rearrangements over total unique productive rearrangements; depth was the summed frequency of those rearrangements. Group comparisons of TCR breadth used two-sided Wilcoxon rank-sum tests. Held by TCRdb, this immuneACCESS table contains in-frame sequences only and omits some clones. Under half of the omission traces to an unresolved V gene where checked; the cause of the rest is unknown. V, J and clone size reflect that table, while D and trimming were determined from the DNA. The table for this sample lists 330,000 or so clones; almost 90% of them were counted only once. The top ten clones comprise 4.5% to 5.5% of the sample.

Study-wide conclusions, independent of this receptor: It was noted by the authors that total T cell responses may have been underestimated by the TCR breadth and depth analyses. After vaccination, substantial breadth of spike-specific CD8+ and CD4+ T cell responses was reported. Compared with placebo recipients, Ad26.COV2.S recipients showed higher spike-specific TCR breadth (P = 0.0014). The study lacked the statistical power to compare responses across vaccine doses or regimens. Vaccine and placebo recipients had comparable non-spike TCR breadth, which fits with the vaccine containing only spike.

The sequence is built from TRBV7-8 and TRBJ1-4; 5 matching bases give a weak D call of TRBD1. The receptor was derived from a person aged 18-60 years who received the Ad26.COV2.S COVID-19 vaccine or a placebo. Material: peripheral blood, obtained in a trial of Ad26.COV2.S vaccine versus placebo. In nucleotides, the sequence is TGTGCCAGCAGCCCCCGGGGGGCAACTAATGAAAAACTGTTTTTT. The resulting protein is CASSPRGATNEKLFF.